This record covers a single T cell receptor (beta chain). These data are taken from a study of T cells in Graves' hyperthyroidism and ophthalmopathy. Amplification of TCR beta CDR3 regions used RNA as the template. The HTBI primer set was used in a first-round RT-PCR of the TCR CDR3. TCRdb used MiXCR to reprocess the multiplex PCR reads, holding one entry per CDR3 protein. The table has around 620,000 distinct CDR3 sequences, 12% to 15% seen once. CDR1 is DFQATT, CDR2 SNEGSKA, per germline (reference sequence). V was pared by 3 bases and J by 5 bases, with 18 bases of the junction left unmatched. CDR3 length equals 17 residues.

The source material was blood. The V call is TRBV20-1, the J call TRBJ1-2; 7 bases fit TRBD1. This TCR derives from a woman in her late teens or twenties with Graves' ophthalmopathy. In DNA form, the CDR3 reads TGCAGTGCTAGCCGAGCCTACCGAGGGGGCGTAAGGTATGGCTACACCTTC. Protein product: CSASRAYRGGVRYGYTF.